The present T cell receptor (beta chain) was sequenced within a study of cytomegalovirus exposure and HLA in healthy donors. Background on the study: Under 90% of 350 to 400 genotyped donors fell in the Caucasian-associated ancestry cluster. General observations from the study: Presence/absence comparisons presumed near-even sequencing depth among donors.

Vbeta (60) and Jbeta (13) primers were used in the PCR. Assay used: immunoSEQ multiplex PCR; TCRdb lists only in-frame clones, some missing. The profile shows 95,000 to 150,000 clones, around 70% of them singletons. On this clone: Its specificity is unknown.

The receptor's source is a man in his forties in good health and CMV-seropositive. What was sequenced was PBMCs.

The CDR3 nucleotides read TGCGCCAGCAGCCCGGACAGGGGGCGAAGCACTGAAGCTTTCTTT. Translated, it gives CASSPDRGRSTEAFF. The V gene is TRBV5-1, the J gene TRBJ1-1, with TRBD1 identical over 11 bases. The CDR3 consists of 15 residues. In germline, CDR1 is SGHRS, CDR2 YFSETQ. V dropped 4 bases and J dropped 4; count of bases not matched to a gene: 6.